This passage covers 17 T cell receptor beta chains from one sample sequenced in a study of beta chain features in type 1 diabetes. Their antigens are not known. Every isolated RNA sample was fully reverse transcribed, so sequencing captured expressed TCRB transcripts. Sequencing was performed with immunoSEQ multiplex PCR; in TCRdb, only in-frame clones are kept and a portion is missing. In the table there are about 150,000 clones, roughly 9% of which are singletons. Regarding the study as a whole: Shortening of TCRB CDR3s, moderate but significant, appeared in all four CD4+ subsets of Type 1 diabetes patients.

Sequencing was carried out using central memory CD4+ T cells from blood. These TCRs come from a woman aged 25 to 39 with type 1 diabetes.

This clone has just a few counts. The gene calls are TRBV9 and TRBJ2-1; 8 bases match TRBD2. The CDR3 contains 16 residues. V was clipped by 0 bases and J by 7 bases; unmatched bases: 9. Per the germline V gene, CDR1 is SGDLS and CDR2 is YYNGEE. CDR3 bases: TGTGCCAGCAGCGTAGGCCAAGCGGGAGTGTGGAATGAGCAGTTCTTC. Translating gives CASSVGQAGVWNEQFF.

This chain uses TRBV7-8 with TRBJ2-3; D ambiguous. The length of the CDR3 is 14 residues. Germline-derived CDR1 and CDR2 are SGHVS and FQNEAQ. V shed 5 bases and J shed 12 bases, with 21 bases lying between them. CDR3 protein: CASSLFRSTLEQYF. The CDR3 DNA reads TGTGCCAGCAGCCTTTTTCGGTCGACTTTGGAACAGTATTTT.

V and J are TRBV11-2 and TRBJ2-1; no firm D call. CDR1 and CDR2 from the germline V gene are SGHAT and FQNNGV. V shed 2 bases and J shed 2 bases, with 4 bases lying between them. The CDR3 is 13 residues long. Here the CDR3 reads CASSLTPYNEQFF. The DNA of the CDR3 is TGTGCCAGCAGCTTAACTCCCTACAATGAGCAGTTCTTC.

The rearrangement links TRBV2 to TRBJ2-6; unclear D gene. Trimming stripped 6 bases from V and 0 bases from J, with 9 bases between. The CDR3 extends over 15 amino acids. Germline assignment: CDR1 SNHLY and CDR2 FYNNEI. The CDR3 DNA is TGTGCCAGCAGGGTTACATCCTCTGGGGCCAACGTCCTGACTTTC. Its translation: CASRVTSSGANVLTF.

The gene calls are TRBV7-3 and TRBJ2-1; D is possibly TRBD1 (6 bases). Per the germline V gene, CDR1 is SGHTA and CDR2 is FQGTGA. The CDR3 is 14 residues long. Trimming stripped 3 bases from V and 7 bases from J, with 13 bases between. CDR3 sequence: CASSFDRIANEQFF. In DNA form, the CDR3 reads TGTGCCAGCAGCTTCGACAGGATAGCTAATGAGCAGTTCTTC.

This sequence joins TRBV18 and TRBJ2-7, with a possible D match to TRBD1 (6 bases). Looked up from germline, CDR1 is KGHSH and CDR2 is LQKENI. The germline V and J ends were trimmed by 5 bases and 4 bases, with 18 bases remaining between them. This CDR3 spans 15 amino acids. CDR3 nucleotides: TGTGCCAGCTCAGAATCGACGGACAGCACATACGAGCAGTACTTC. It is translated as CASSESTDSTYEQYF.

The chain employs TRBV5-1 and TRBJ1-1, with 7 bases matching TRBD1. From germline, CDR1 is SGHRS and CDR2 YFSETQ. The CDR3 is made up of 12 amino acids. The J segment lost 7 bases and the V segment lost 5 bases, leaving 5 bases of the junction unmatched. CDR3 protein: CASSPRDSEAFF. For the CDR3, the DNA is TGCGCCAGCAGTCCCCGGGACAGTGAAGCTTTCTTT.

The chain joins TRBV7-3 to TRBJ2-1; a possible D gene is TRBD2 (5 bases). Germline CDR1 SGHTA, CDR2 FQGTGA. V was pared by 4 bases and J by 1 base, with 14 bases between. CDR3 size: 16 residues. The CDR3 sequence: CASSSSAVPSYNEQFF. Here the CDR3 DNA reads TGTGCCAGCAGCTCCTCAGCGGTACCTTCCTACAATGAGCAGTTCTTC.

This clone was seen only a few times. This chain connects TRBV27 to TRBJ1-2, with no clear D. The CDR3 length is 11 residues. V was shortened by 6 bases and J by 3 bases, with 5 bases between the two germline ends. Germline CDR1 and CDR2: MNHEY and SMNVEV (reference sequence). CDR3 DNA sequence: TGTGCCAGCAGGGGCGACTATGGCTACACCTTC. Amino acids: CASRGDYGYTF.

The genes are TRBV7-3 and TRBJ2-5, with 8 positions matching TRBD2. V trimming: 2 bases; J trimming: 3 bases; junction bases outside the gene matches: 8. The CDR3 runs 16 residues. Germline-derived CDR1 and CDR2 are SGHTA and FQGTGA. The CDR3 reads CASSLGVTSGKETQYF. The CDR3 nucleotides read TGTGCCAGCAGCTTAGGGGTCACTAGCGGTAAAGAGACCCAGTACTTC. Combining the CDR3 with reference TRBV7-3 and TRBJ2-5 gives the whole variable domain GAGVSQTPSNKVTEKGKYVELRCDPISGHTALYWYRQSLGQGPEFLIYFQGTGAADDSGLPNDRFFAVRPEGSVSTLKIQRTERGDSAVYLCASSLGVTSGKETQYFGPGTRLLVL.

The chain links TRBV6-6 to TRBJ2-6; TRBD1 is a possible D gene (6 bases). The length of the CDR3 is 16 residues. V dropped 0 bases and J dropped 4 bases, with 10 bases sitting between them. Germline loops: CDR1 MNHNY, CDR2 SVGAGI (reference sequence). The CDR3 region has the DNA TGTGCCAGCAGTTACTCGTCAGGGGTCGGGGCCAACGTCCTGACTTTC. It yields the protein CASSYSSGVGANVLTF.

The chain combines TRBV13 with TRBJ2-7; 9 bases align to TRBD1. This CDR3 has 14 residues. CDR1 and CDR2 from the germline V gene are PRHDT and FYEKMQ (reference sequence). J was trimmed by 4 bases and V by 6 bases; bases with no gene match: 7. As DNA, the CDR3 is TGTGCCAGCAGGCGAACGGGACAGGGATACGAGCAGTACTTC. It specifies CASRRTGQGYEQYF.

CDR3 nucleotides: TGCGCCAGCAGCACGGACAGCCTAATCTCTGGGGCCAACGTCCTGACTTTC. It translates to CASSTDSLISGANVLTF. The V and J genes are TRBV5-1 and TRBJ2-6, with a tentative D call TRBD1 (6 bases). V was pared by 4 bases and J by 0 bases, with 14 bases between. The CDR3 totals 17 residues. The germline CDR1 and CDR2 sequences are SGHRS and YFSETQ.

This clone was found a few times. The chain recombines TRBV23-1 with TRBJ2-5, with TRBD2 identical over 9 bases. The J call may be faulty, since TRBJ2-7 better matches the DNA end. TRBV23-1 is flagged as an ORF with uncertain function. The length of the CDR3 is 14 residues. The CDR3 nucleotides are TGCGCCAGCAGTCAATCGACTAGCGGCTACGAGCAGTACTTC. This gives the protein CASSQSTSGYEQYF.

The rearrangement joins TRBV18 to TRBJ2-1; 9 bases map to TRBD2. The CDR3 runs to 15 residues. Germline loops: CDR1 KGHSH, CDR2 LQKENI. V dropped 2 bases and J dropped 7; count of bases not matched to a gene: 6. The CDR3 bases are TGTGCCAGCTCACCAGGTAGCGGGGGATGGAATGAGCAGTTCTTC. Its protein is CASSPGSGGWNEQFF.

This clone was observed a few times. The chain is built from TRBV28 and TRBJ2-7; 8 positions agree with TRBD2. There are 15 residues in the CDR3. V dropped 7 bases and J dropped 4; count of bases not matched to a gene: 12. In germline, CDR1 is MDHEN, CDR2 SYDVKM. As DNA, the CDR3 is TGTGCCAGCACCACATATAGCGGGAATTCGTACGAGCAGTACTTC. This translates into CASTTYSGNSYEQYF.

This clone was detected only a few times. The chain joins TRBV7-2 to TRBJ1-4; no reliable D call. CDR3 length: 14 amino acids. V gave up 1 base and J gave up 7 bases, with 10 bases separating them. Looked up from germline, CDR1 is SGHTA and CDR2 is FQGNSA. In nucleotides, the CDR3 is TGTGCCAGCAGCTTAGGTGGGCTTGGTGAAAAACTGTTTTTT. Its protein product is CASSLGGLGEKLFF.